This TCR beta chain was profiled in a study of graft-versus-host responses after intestinal transplantation. Using immunoSEQ multiplex PCR, the repertoire was profiled, and TCRdb retains in-frame clones only, with some absent. The table records some 82,000 clones, around 90% of them present only once. Turning to this clone: The antigen is unknown.

With 2 bases removed from V and 6 bases from J, the gap between germline ends came to 16 bases. The CDR3 is 15 amino acids. Germline values: CDR1 SGHVS, CDR2 FQNEAQ. This receptor was identified in a human donor who was the organ donor for an intestinal transplant. The chain uses TRBV7-8 and TRBJ1-2; no clear D gene. Specimen: unstimulated CD8+ T cells sorted from spleen or lymph node cells, collected before transplant. As DNA, the CDR3 is TGTGCCAGCAGCTTAACGCCGGTTTTGAGTGATGGCTACACCTTC. This translates into CASSLTPVLSDGYTF.